This record concerns one TCR beta chain sequence. Germline CDR1 MDHEN, CDR2 SYDVKM. Trimming left V 6 bases short and J 6 bases short, with 9 bases between. This CDR3 is built from 11 residues. Profiled with immunoSEQ multiplex PCR; TCRdb holds only in-frame clones, not every one. Found here are approximately 110,000 clones, 86% of them singletons; the top ten hold about 5.4%. The sample comes from a study of blood T cell repertoires in COVID-19. Study overall: Collection of acute and convalescent COVID-19 samples took place in the United States, Italy and Spain.

The chain uses TRBV28 and TRBJ2-7; D is unresolved. The receptor comes from a human donor in a cohort sampled during active COVID-19. Sequencing used peripheral blood. This chain's CDR3 is CASSLQVEQYF. CDR3 nucleotide sequence: TGTGCCAGCAGCCTTCAGGTCGAGCAGTACTTC.